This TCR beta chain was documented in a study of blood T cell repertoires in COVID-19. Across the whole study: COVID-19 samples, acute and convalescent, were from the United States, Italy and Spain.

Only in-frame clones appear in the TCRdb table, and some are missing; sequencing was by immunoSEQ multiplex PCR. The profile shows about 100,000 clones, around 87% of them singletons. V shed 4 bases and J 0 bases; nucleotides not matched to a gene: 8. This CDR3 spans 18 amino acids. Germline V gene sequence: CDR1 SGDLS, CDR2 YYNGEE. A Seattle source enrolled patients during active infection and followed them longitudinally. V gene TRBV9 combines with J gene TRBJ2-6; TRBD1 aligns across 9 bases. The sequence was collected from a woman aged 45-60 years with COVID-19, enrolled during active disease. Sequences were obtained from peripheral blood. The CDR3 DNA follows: TGTGCCAGCAGCTTCTCCGGGACAGGGAACTCTGGGGCCAACGTCCTGACTTTC. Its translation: CASSFSGTGNSGANVLTF.